This T cell receptor (beta chain) was documented in a study of cytomegalovirus exposure and HLA in healthy donors. The CDR3 extends over 14 amino acids. Germline assignment: CDR1 SNHLY and CDR2 FYNNEI. In the PCR, 60 Vbeta and 13 Jbeta primers were used. Some clones are missing from TCRdb's copy, which holds only in-frame ones; the method was immunoSEQ multiplex PCR. The table includes about 190,000 clones, approximately 86% detected once. The origin of this receptor is a woman aged 25 to 45 in good health and CMV-seronegative. V is TRBV2 and J is TRBJ2-5, with 9 bases identical to TRBD1. The end of the DNA is better explained by TRBJ2-7, so the J call may be wrong. The sequenced sample was PBMCs. Here the CDR3 reads CASRPGQGPYEQYF. CDR3 nucleotide sequence: TGTGCCAGCAGGCCGGGACAGGGACCCTACGAGCAGTACTTC.